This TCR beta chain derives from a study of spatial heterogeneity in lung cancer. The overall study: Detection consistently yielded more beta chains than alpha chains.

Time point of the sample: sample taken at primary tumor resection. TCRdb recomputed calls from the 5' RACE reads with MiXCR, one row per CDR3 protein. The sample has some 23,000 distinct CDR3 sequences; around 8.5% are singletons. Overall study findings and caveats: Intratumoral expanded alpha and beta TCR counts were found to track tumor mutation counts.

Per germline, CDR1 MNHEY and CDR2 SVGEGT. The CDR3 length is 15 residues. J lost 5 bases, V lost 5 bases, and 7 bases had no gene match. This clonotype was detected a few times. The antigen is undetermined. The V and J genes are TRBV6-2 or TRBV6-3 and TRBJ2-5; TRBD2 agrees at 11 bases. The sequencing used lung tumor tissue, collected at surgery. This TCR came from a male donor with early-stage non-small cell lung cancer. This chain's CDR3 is CASSKRLAGLETQYF. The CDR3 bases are TGTGCCAGCAGTAAGAGACTAGCGGGATTGGAGACCCAGTACTTC.